The 9 T cell receptor beta chains given below trace back to one sample, sequenced in a study of CD8 T cells in ankylosing spondylitis. TCRdb reprocessed the 5' RACE reads via MiXCR and lists one record per CDR3 protein. The sample includes a few hundred thousand distinct CDR3 sequences, 15% to 20% seen only once; the top ten take roughly a third. Sequenced input: blood, either unsorted or a sorted T cell fraction (not recorded which). All receptors come from a male donor with ankylosing spondylitis or in good health (not recorded which).

This chain uses TRBV29-1 with TRBJ2-1; the match to TRBD1 covers 8 bases. V dropped 4 bases and J dropped 9; count of bases not matched to a gene: 5. CDR1 and CDR2 (germline): SQVTM, ANQGSEA. This CDR3 spans 12 amino acids. Here the CDR3 DNA reads TGCAGCGTTGGGACAGGGTTGCGTGAGCAGTTCTTC. Protein product: CSVGTGLREQFF.

The chain combines TRBV6-5 with TRBJ2-7; 7 bases match TRBD1. Germline V gives CDR1 MNHEY, CDR2 SVGAGI. This CDR3 comprises 14 residues. Trimming cost V 2 bases and J 6 bases; bases outside gene matches: 7. CDR3 bases: TGTGCCAGCAGTTACGCTCCGGGACAGCTCGAGCAGTACTTC. Encoded protein: CASSYAPGQLEQYF.

This clonotype was seen at least ten times. J is TRBJ2-1 and V is TRBV20-1, with 11 nucleotides matching TRBD2. The CDR3 is 20 amino acids. CDR1 is DFQATT, CDR2 SNEGSKA, per germline (reference sequence). V shed 0 bases and J 2 bases; nucleotides not matched to a gene: 15. CDR3 DNA sequence: TGCAGTGCTAGAGATCTCGGTATAGCGGGAGGGCCAAGAACCTACAATGAGCAGTTCTTC. Its translation is CSARDLGIAGGPRTYNEQFF.

V is TRBV21-1 and J is TRBJ2-7. TRBV21-1 is listed as a pseudogene. The CDR3 consists of 16 residues. The CDR3 region has the DNA TGTGCCAGCAGCAAAAAGCCCACAGTTAGCTCCTACGAGCAGTACTTC. Protein: CASSKKPTVSSYEQYF.

The chain links TRBV4-1 to TRBJ2-1; 14 positions agree with TRBD2. V gave up 6 bases and J gave up 6 bases; unmatched junction bases: 1. CDR3 length: 14 residues. Germline-derived CDR1 and CDR2 are MGHRA and YSYEKL. The CDR3 protein is CASRGTSGSNEQFF. The CDR3 coding sequence is TGCGCCAGCAGAGGGACTAGCGGGAGCAATGAGCAGTTCTTC.

The rearrangement links TRBV5-6 to TRBJ2-1; 8 bases are shared with TRBD2. V lost 1 base to trimming and J lost 4 bases; unmatched junction nucleotides: 7. Germline V gene data show CDR1 as SGHDT and CDR2 as YYEEEE. The CDR3 covers 16 residues. The CDR3 region has the DNA TGTGCCAGCAGCTTGCTTACCCGGGAGGGGTACAATGAGCAGTTCTTC. It is translated as CASSLLTREGYNEQFF.

The chain recombines TRBV28 with TRBJ2-3; D could derive from TRBD1 or TRBD2 (8 bases each). Trimming left V 3 bases short and J 0 bases short, with 28 bases between. The CDR3 consists of 21 residues. Germline-derived CDR1 and CDR2 are MDHEN and SYDVKM. CDR3: CASSFPTGEGREALSTDTQYF. CDR3 coding DNA: TGTGCCAGCAGTTTCCCGACAGGGGAAGGGCGGGAGGCCCTTAGCACAGATACGCAGTATTTT. The full variable domain, rest sourced from reference TRBV28 and TRBJ2-3, is DVKVTQSSRYLVKRTGEKVFLECVQDMDHENMFWYRQDPGLGLRLIYFSYDVKMKEKGDIPEGYSVSREKKERFSLILESASTNQTSMYLCASSFPTGEGREALSTDTQYFGPGTRLTVL.

This clonotype was seen only a few times. The V gene is TRBV20-1, the J gene TRBJ2-5; tentative D call: TRBD2 (6 bases). This CDR3 has 15 amino acids. V was clipped by 1 base and J by 4 bases, with 16 bases between them. Germline lookup yields CDR1 DFQATT and CDR2 SNEGSKA (reference sequence). CDR3 sequence: CSARGSGTPGETQYF. The CDR3 nucleotides read TGCAGTGCTAGAGGTTCAGGGACTCCAGGAGAGACCCAGTACTTC.

This clonotype was detected ten times or more. The chain employs TRBV6-2 or TRBV6-3 and TRBJ2-2; TRBD2 might be the D (6 bases). The V gene lost 0 bases and the J gene lost 5 bases, with 7 bases spanning the gap. CDR1 MNHEY and CDR2 SVGEGT come from the germline V gene. The CDR3 consists of 14 residues. This CDR3 is CASSYSAGTGELFF. For the CDR3, the DNA is TGTGCCAGCAGTTACTCGGCGGGAACCGGGGAGCTGTTTTTT.